Reported below is one TCR beta chain. Its antigen is currently unknown. Vbeta (60) and Jbeta (13) primers were used in the PCR. The table came from immunoSEQ multiplex PCR; TCRdb's copy has only in-frame clones and leaves some out. The sample contains 99,000 or so clones, over 80% of which appear only once. The entry originates in a study of cytomegalovirus exposure and HLA in healthy donors. Study-wide findings and caveats: Looking again later, the authors saw that most CMV-associated TCR beta chains seemed HLA-restricted. In vitro data verified a few CMV-associated chains as specific for CMV antigens. Researchers catalogued over 150 TCR beta chains as cytomegalovirus-associated.

After removal of 0 bases from V and 4 bases from J, the junction contained 9 bases not matched to a gene. CDR1 SGDLS and CDR2 YYNGEE come from the germline V gene. This CDR3 comprises 17 residues. The sample comprised PBMCs. The gene calls are TRBV9 and TRBJ1-1, with 10 bases matching TRBD1. The TCR was taken from a young man in good health and CMV-seropositive. Written as DNA, the CDR3 is TGTGCCAGCAGCGTAGGGGGTGGGGACAGGGGATCCACTGAAGCTTTCTTT. It yields the protein CASSVGGGDRGSTEAFF.